This T cell receptor (beta chain) came from a study of blood T cell repertoires in COVID-19. Overall study context: COVID-19 samples from acute and convalescent phases originated in the United States, Italy and Spain. The analysed material was cDNA or gDNA that came from T cells, B-cell-depleted T cells, or PBMCs.

A single count supports this clone. The authors' processing: By means of reference gene primer amplification, nucleated cell counts were estimated. The table came from immunoSEQ multiplex PCR; TCRdb's copy has only in-frame clones and leaves some out. That table supplies the V and J calls and clone size; D and trimming were determined from the DNA. Of about 400,000 clones listed, more than 85% are singletons. The specimen sequenced was peripheral blood. The source of this sequence is a human donor in a cohort sampled during active COVID-19.

CDR3 sequence: CASSQGQGLATNEKLFF. The CDR3 DNA is TGCGCCAGCAGCCAAGGACAGGGTTTAGCAACTAATGAAAAACTGTTTTTT. This chain links TRBV4-1 with TRBJ1-4; 7 nucleotides line up with TRBD1. Germline V gives CDR1 MGHRA, CDR2 YSYEKL. V was pared by 1 base and J by 0 bases, with 5 bases of the junction left unmatched. The CDR3 is 17 residues long.